This TCR beta chain was recovered during a study of T cells in Graves' hyperthyroidism and ophthalmopathy. The study's findings and limits: Model-based prediction identified ophthalmopathy a median approximately 6.2 months prior to its onset.

Ten or more counts support this clonotype. Its antigen remains unidentified. There were TCR beta CDR3 regions amplified from RNA transcripts. During a first-round RT-PCR of the TCR CDR3, the HTBI primer set was used. TCRdb fed the multiplex PCR reads into MiXCR, producing one record per CDR3 protein. The sample shows 280,000 or so distinct CDR3 sequences, about 15% of them seen only once. Pregnant or lactating patients were excluded, as were those with uncontrolled infection or other autoimmune disease. Blood was sampled at initial diagnosis of hyperthyroidism, prior to onset of any ophthalmopathy symptoms. The source of this sequence is a woman in her forties or fifties with Graves' hyperthyroidism that later progressed to Graves' ophthalmopathy. Material: blood.

The CDR3 here is CASSLLAGGVNEQFF. The DNA of the CDR3 is TGTGCCAGCAGCTTACTAGCGGGAGGGGTCAATGAGCAGTTCTTC. This chain uses TRBV11-1 with TRBJ2-1; 12 bases line up with TRBD2. The CDR3 length is 15 residues. Germline lookup yields CDR1 SGHAT and CDR2 FQDESV (reference sequence). The J segment lost 6 bases and the V segment lost 2 bases, leaving 2 bases of the junction unmatched.